This TCR beta chain was found in a study of technical replicates of blood from four donors. In germline, CDR1 is MDHEN, CDR2 SYDVKM. V shed 3 bases, J shed 5 bases, and the junction held 22 bases outside the gene matches. The CDR3 has 20 amino acids. TCRdb's table, derived via immunoSEQ multiplex PCR, lists solely in-frame clones and lacks some. Seen here are 70,000 to 80,000 clones, 91% observed once, and the top ten hold under 0.45%. The sequenced sample consisted of T cells isolated from PBMCs. The TCR originated in a human donor in good health. Some clones in this sample may be carry-over from other donors' samples. The V and J genes are TRBV28 and TRBJ1-5, with 7 nucleotides matching TRBD1. The DNA of the CDR3 is TGTGCCAGCAGTTTTCCCGGATCAGGAGGAAGAGGGGGCGGGGATCAGCCCCAGCATTTT. Translating it yields CASSFPGSGGRGGGDQPQHF.